This TCR beta chain emerged from a study of CD8+ T cells in alopecia areata. Study-level findings and limits: Scalp samples also yield sequences of resident alphabeta T cells from normal skin. Clonality exceeded that of normal scalp in lesional scalp, most notably in alopecia totalis/universalis.

CDR1 is NNHDY, CDR2 SYVADS, per germline. The V gene end was trimmed by 5 bases and the J gene end by 4 bases; junction bases not matched to a gene: 4. The CDR3 contains 14 residues. Reverse transcription of extracted RNA yielded cDNA, which provided the sequencing template. Data came from immunoSEQ multiplex PCR; TCRdb stores just in-frame clones and leaves some out. The sample includes roughly 110,000 clones, none of them occurring once. With regard to this clone: Its antigen is unknown. Gene names and germline match the mouse. The observed sequence ends 4 residues before the CDR3 terminus, with the missing tail filled in from the germline J gene.

The TCR was taken from a C3H/HeJ mouse with alopecia areata. MHC haplotype here: H2-k. The source material was lesional skin. V usage is TRBV13-3 and J usage is TRBJ2-1; 9 bases line up with TRBD2. Partial CDR3 DNA: TGTGCCAGCAGAGACTGGGGGATATATGCT. Translation: CASRDWGIYA. The whole CDR3 protein reads CASRDWGIYAEQFF.